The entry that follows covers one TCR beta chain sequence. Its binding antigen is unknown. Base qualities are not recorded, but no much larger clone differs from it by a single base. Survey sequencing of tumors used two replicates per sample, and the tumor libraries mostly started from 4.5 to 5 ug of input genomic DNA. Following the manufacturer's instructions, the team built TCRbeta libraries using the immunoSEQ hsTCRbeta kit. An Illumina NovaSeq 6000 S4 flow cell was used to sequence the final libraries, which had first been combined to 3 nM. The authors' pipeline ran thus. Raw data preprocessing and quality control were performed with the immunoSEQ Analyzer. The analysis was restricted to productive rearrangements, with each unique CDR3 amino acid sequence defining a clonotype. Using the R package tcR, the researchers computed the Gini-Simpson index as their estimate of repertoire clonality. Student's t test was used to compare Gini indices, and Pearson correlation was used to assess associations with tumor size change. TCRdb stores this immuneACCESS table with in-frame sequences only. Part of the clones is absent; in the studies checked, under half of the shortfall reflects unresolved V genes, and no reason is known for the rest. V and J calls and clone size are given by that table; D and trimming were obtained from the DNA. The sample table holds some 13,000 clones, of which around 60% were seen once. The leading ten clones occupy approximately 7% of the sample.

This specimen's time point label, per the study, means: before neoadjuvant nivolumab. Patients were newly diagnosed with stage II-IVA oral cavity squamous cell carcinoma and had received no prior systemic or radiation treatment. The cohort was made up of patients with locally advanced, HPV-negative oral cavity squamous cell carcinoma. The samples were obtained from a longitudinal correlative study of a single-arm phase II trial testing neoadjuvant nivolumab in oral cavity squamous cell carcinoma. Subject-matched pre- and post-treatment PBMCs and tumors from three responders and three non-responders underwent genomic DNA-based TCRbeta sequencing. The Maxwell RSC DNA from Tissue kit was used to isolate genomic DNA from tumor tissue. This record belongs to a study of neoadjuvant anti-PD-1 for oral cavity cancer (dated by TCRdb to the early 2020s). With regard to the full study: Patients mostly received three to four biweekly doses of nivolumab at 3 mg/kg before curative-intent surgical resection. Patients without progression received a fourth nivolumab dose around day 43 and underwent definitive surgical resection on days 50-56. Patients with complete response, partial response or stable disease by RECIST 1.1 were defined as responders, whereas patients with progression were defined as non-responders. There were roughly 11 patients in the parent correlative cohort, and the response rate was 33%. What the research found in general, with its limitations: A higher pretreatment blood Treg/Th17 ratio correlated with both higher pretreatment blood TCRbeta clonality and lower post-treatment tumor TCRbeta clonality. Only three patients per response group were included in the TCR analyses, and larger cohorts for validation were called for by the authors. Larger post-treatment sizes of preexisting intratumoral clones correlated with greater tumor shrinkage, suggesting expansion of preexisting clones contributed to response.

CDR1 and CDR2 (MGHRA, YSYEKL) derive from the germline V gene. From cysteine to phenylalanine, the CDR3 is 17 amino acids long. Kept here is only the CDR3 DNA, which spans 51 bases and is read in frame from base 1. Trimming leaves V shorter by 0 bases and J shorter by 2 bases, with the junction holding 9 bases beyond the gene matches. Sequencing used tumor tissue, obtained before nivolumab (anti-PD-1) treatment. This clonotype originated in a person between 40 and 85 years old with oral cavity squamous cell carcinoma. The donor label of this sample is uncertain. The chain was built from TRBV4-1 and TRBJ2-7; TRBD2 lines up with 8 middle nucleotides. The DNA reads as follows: TGCGCCAGCAGCCAAGATCAGAGCGGGAGCCGCCCCTACGAGCAGTACTTC. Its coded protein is CASSQDQSGSRPYEQYF.